The 20 T cell receptor beta chains listed next were all sequenced from one sample in a study of cytomegalovirus exposure and HLA in healthy donors. Researchers ran the PCR with 60 Vbeta and 13 Jbeta primers. Here immunoSEQ multiplex PCR was the method, and the copy in TCRdb shows in-frame clones only, minus some. The data contain about 110,000 clones, around three quarters of them seen just once; the ten biggest clones take up approximately 4.4%. The sample was PBMCs. The receptor set was obtained from a man in his thirties or forties in good health and CMV-seropositive.

This clone is a singleton in its sample. The rearrangement uses TRBV28 and TRBJ2-2, with D maybe TRBD1 (6 bases). The CDR3 spans 15 residues. Germline values: CDR1 MDHEN, CDR2 SYDVKM. The V end was cut by 4 bases, the J end by 1 base, with 10 bases between. The CDR3 loop reads CASSYGQKNTGELFF. For the CDR3, the DNA is TGTGCCAGCAGTTACGGACAGAAGAACACCGGGGAGCTGTTTTTT.

In this sample, this clone turned up a few times. The chain joins TRBV15 to TRBJ1-1, with TRBD1 matching 10 bases. Germline V gene lookup returns CDR1 LNHNV and CDR2 YYDKDF (reference sequence). The J segment lost 4 bases and the V segment lost 0 bases, leaving 5 bases of the junction unmatched. This CDR3 is built from 16 residues. CDR3: CATSRDRQGAGTEAFF. The CDR3 nucleotides are TGTGCCACCAGCAGAGACCGACAGGGGGCGGGCACTGAAGCTTTCTTT.

V usage is TRBV5-6 and J usage is TRBJ2-7; 8 nucleotides match TRBD1. Germline V gene sequence: CDR1 SGHDT, CDR2 YYEEEE. Trimming took 4 bases from V and 6 from J; bases not matched to a gene: 9. The CDR3 runs to 14 residues. The CDR3 here is CASSQERTGSEQYF. DNA of the CDR3: TGTGCCAGCAGCCAAGAACGGACAGGGAGCGAGCAGTACTTC. The full variable domain, rest sourced from reference TRBV5-6 and TRBJ2-7, is DAGVTQSPTHLIKTRGQQVTLRCSPKSGHDTVSWYQQALGQGPQFIFQYYEEEERQRGNFPDRFSGHQFPNYSSELNVNALLLGDSALYLCASSQERTGSEQYFGPGTRLTVT.

The V call is TRBV5-5, the J call TRBJ2-5; weak D call: TRBD1 (6 bases). The end of the DNA is better explained by TRBJ2-7, so the J call may be wrong. Germline CDR1 reads SGHKS; CDR2 reads YYEKEE (reference sequence). This CDR3 has 17 residues. The CDR3 bases are TGTGCCAGCAGCTCCCCCACTCGGACAGAGATTACCTACGAGCAGTACTTC. This codes for CASSSPTRTEITYEQYF.

The chain carries TRBV28 and TRBJ1-1, with TRBD1 matching 8 bases. Germline loops: CDR1 MDHEN, CDR2 SYDVKM. Germline trimming cut 1 base from V and 1 base from J; bases unmatched to any gene: 11. The CDR3 has 18 amino acids. CDR3 sequence: CASSLSSRGRGGNTEAFF. CDR3 DNA: TGTGCCAGCAGTTTATCTTCCAGGGGGCGCGGTGGGAACACTGAAGCTTTCTTT. Full variable domain (rest looked up from reference TRBV28 and TRBJ1-1): DVKVTQSSRYLVKRTGEKVFLECVQDMDHENMFWYRQDPGLGLRLIYFSYDVKMKEKGDIPEGYSVSREKKERFSLILESASTNQTSMYLCASSLSSRGRGGNTEAFFGQGTRLTVV.

The chain is built from TRBV29-1 and TRBJ1-1; 9 positions agree with TRBD1. With V trimmed by 6 bases and J by 4 bases, 3 bases remained unmatched. Germline V gene sequence: CDR1 SQVTM, CDR2 ANQGSEA. The CDR3 spans 12 residues. The CDR3 sequence: CSVGDRATEAFF. The CDR3, as DNA: TGCAGCGTGGGGGACAGGGCCACTGAAGCTTTCTTT.

The rearrangement joins TRBV7-7 to TRBJ2-3; possible D gene TRBD2, 6 bases. Trimming pared 1 base from V and 1 base from J, leaving 9 bases between. The CDR3 runs to 15 residues. Germline loops: CDR1 SSHAT, CDR2 FNYEAQ (reference sequence). CDR3 DNA sequence: TGTGCCAGCAGCTTAGTCGGCGGGGGCACAGATACGCAGTATTTT. Amino acids: CASSLVGGGTDTQYF.

This chain connects TRBV5-1 to TRBJ2-2, with 8 bases aligning to TRBD2. V trimming: 4 bases; J trimming: 4 bases; junction bases outside the gene matches: 6. The CDR3 length is 15 residues. Germline V gives CDR1 SGHRS, CDR2 YFSETQ. The CDR3 region has the DNA TGCGCCAGCAGCGACGGGGGGGGTGGCACCGGGGAGCTGTTTTTT. This translates into CASSDGGGGTGELFF.

The chain combines TRBV6-1 with TRBJ1-1, with D possibly TRBD1 on 5 matching bases. The V gene's germline CDR1 is MNHNS and CDR2 SASEGT. Trimming pared 0 bases from V and 0 bases from J, leaving 14 bases between. This CDR3 has 17 residues. The CDR3 nucleotides read TGTGCCAGCAGTGAAGCCGCAGGGTGGATAATGAACACTGAAGCTTTCTTT. Amino acids: CASSEAAGWIMNTEAFF.

The CDR3 DNA sequence: TGCGCCAGCAGCGAGGGGGTCCGAGAGACCCAGTACTTC. Its protein is CASSEGVRETQYF. The chain has TRBV4-3 and TRBJ2-5, with D maybe TRBD1 (6 bases). The CDR3 covers 13 residues. CDR1 LGHNA and CDR2 YSLEER come from the germline V gene. V lost 5 bases, J lost 4 bases, and 11 bases lay in between.

This chain joins TRBV2 and TRBJ2-7, with no clear D. The V gene lost 6 bases and the J gene lost 4 bases, with 19 bases spanning the gap. CDR1 and CDR2 from the germline V gene are SNHLY and FYNNEI. CDR3 length: 15 residues. The CDR3 protein is CASSKSGGSTYEQYF. The CDR3 nucleotides read TGTGCCAGCAGCAAAAGTGGCGGTTCGACTTACGAGCAGTACTTC.

The gene calls are TRBV27 and TRBJ2-7; 8 bases are shared with TRBD1. V lost 2 bases and J lost 7; bases outside the gene matches: 1. The CDR3 is 12 residues long. Germline V gene data show CDR1 as MNHEY and CDR2 as SMNVEV (reference sequence). CDR3 bases: TGTGCCAGCAGTTTACAGGGGGCAGAGCAGTACTTC. It translates to CASSLQGAEQYF.

In this sample, this clone turned up a few times. This chain links TRBV5-1 with TRBJ1-3; 9 nucleotides align to TRBD1. The J segment lost 1 base and the V segment lost 1 base, leaving 3 bases of the junction unmatched. CDR3 length: 16 amino acids. Germline V gives CDR1 SGHRS, CDR2 YFSETQ. The CDR3 DNA is TGCGCCAGCAGCTTGTTCGGGACAGGGTCTGGAAACACCATATATTTT. Its protein product is CASSLFGTGSGNTIYF.

This clone was seen a few times. The chain recombines TRBV6-5 with TRBJ1-2; D might be TRBD1 (5 bases). This CDR3 has 12 residues. Trimming removed 5 bases from V and 8 bases from J, with 12 bases in between. Germline CDR1 MNHEY, CDR2 SVGAGI. The CDR3, as DNA: TGTGCCAGCAGTCCCGGGGGGTACGGCTACACCTTC. Encoded protein: CASSPGGYGYTF.

This rearrangement joins TRBV28 to TRBJ2-7; D is perhaps TRBD1 (6 bases). The CDR3 sequence is 12 residues long. V lost 5 bases and J lost 4, with 9 bases in between. CDR1 is MDHEN, CDR2 SYDVKM, per germline. CDR3 nucleotide sequence: TGTGCCAGCAGTCCAGGGGCATACGAGCAGTACTTC. This sequence encodes CASSPGAYEQYF.

The genes are TRBV9 and TRBJ1-6; D not resolved. The CDR3 covers 14 residues. Germline V gene lookup returns CDR1 SGDLS and CDR2 YYNGEE. V lost 1 base and J lost 6, with 8 bases in between. The CDR3 loop is CASSVSPGNSPLHF. The CDR3 DNA is TGTGCCAGCAGCGTAAGTCCGGGTAATTCACCCCTCCACTTT.

The chain carries TRBV5-1 and TRBJ2-5; D perhaps matches TRBD2 (7 bases). The V end lost 4 bases, the J end lost 4 bases, and 23 bases lay between the germline ends. The germline V gene has CDR1 SGHRS and CDR2 YFSETQ. CDR3 length: 17 residues. The DNA for the CDR3 is TGCGCCAGCAGCGCCCAGCCACTAGGGGGGGAACGAGAGACCCAGTACTTC. Translating gives CASSAQPLGGERETQYF.

This clone has only one observation. V and J are TRBV25-1 and TRBJ2-5; D gene unclear. Germline V gene lookup returns CDR1 MGHDK and CDR2 SYGVNS. Between the trimmed V and J ends, which lost 3 bases and 3 bases, there was a span of 8 bases. The CDR3 extends over 13 amino acids. This chain's CDR3 is CASSDPTEETQYF. The DNA for the CDR3 is TGTGCCAGCAGTGACCCCACAGAAGAGACCCAGTACTTC.

Only a few counts were recorded for this clone. The chain joins TRBV13 to TRBJ2-1, with TRBD2 matching over 11 bases. This CDR3 comprises 19 residues. V shed 0 bases and J 0 bases; nucleotides not matched to a gene: 7. Germline V gene sequence: CDR1 PRHDT, CDR2 FYEKMQ (reference sequence). In DNA form, the CDR3 reads TGTGCCAGCAGCTTAGGGGCCCTAGCGGGGGGAAGCTCCTACAATGAGCAGTTCTTC. Its translation is CASSLGALAGGSSYNEQFF.

This chain links TRBV19 with TRBJ2-2; D is unclear. Per germline, CDR1 LNHDA and CDR2 SQIVND (reference sequence). V was clipped by 0 bases and J by 6 bases, with 14 bases between them. There are 16 residues in the CDR3. The CDR3 loop reads CASSIDSSFIAGELFF. The CDR3 DNA is TGTGCCAGTAGTATAGATTCCTCGTTTATTGCCGGGGAGCTGTTTTTT. The variable domain in full, with the rest retrieved from reference TRBV19 and TRBJ2-2, is DGGITQSPKYLFRKEGQNVTLSCEQNLNHDAMYWYRQDPGQGLRLIYYSQIVNDFQKGDIAEGYSVSREKKESFPLTVTSAQKNPTAFYLCASSIDSSFIAGELFFGEGSRLTVL.